Shown below are 5 T cell receptor beta chains from a single sample sequenced in a study of cytomegalovirus exposure and HLA in healthy donors. With 60 Vbeta and 13 Jbeta primers, the PCR was carried out. Profiling relied on immunoSEQ multiplex PCR, and the TCRdb table lists in-frame clones only, not all of them. Counted here are about 170,000 clones, 75% to 80% occurring once; the ten biggest clones make up 6% to 7%. Sequencing was carried out using PBMCs. Every receptor here comes from a man aged 35-49 years in good health and CMV-seropositive.

The chain is built from TRBV20-1 and TRBJ2-2; D is ambiguous. Between the trimmed V and J ends, which lost 5 bases and 3 bases, there was a span of 4 bases. The CDR3 covers 11 residues. Germline V CDR1 and CDR2: DFQATT, SNEGSKA (reference sequence). In DNA form, the CDR3 reads TGCAGTGCTTCTTACACCGGGGAGCTGTTTTTT. Translation gives CSASYTGELFF.

The rearrangement uses TRBV5-1 and TRBJ2-7; 14 bases line up with TRBD2. Germline V lookup: CDR1 SGHRS, CDR2 YFSETQ. V dropped 0 bases and J dropped 1; count of bases not matched to a gene: 0. The CDR3 contains 16 residues. The CDR3 sequence is CASSLGTSGRSYEQYF. DNA of the CDR3: TGCGCCAGCAGCTTGGGGACTAGCGGGAGGTCCTACGAGCAGTACTTC.

The chain carries TRBV19 and TRBJ1-5; D possibly corresponds to TRBD1 (5 bases). The germline V and J ends were trimmed by 0 bases and 5 bases, with 14 bases remaining between them. The germline V gene encodes CDR1 LNHDA and CDR2 SQIVND (reference sequence). The CDR3 consists of 16 residues. The CDR3 nucleotides are TGTGCCAGTAGTATAGATCATCGCAGGGTTCATCAGCCCCAGCATTTT. Its translation is CASSIDHRRVHQPQHF.

Note on this clone: At one end the junction does not follow the germline gene, possibly because of a read error. The chain joins TRBV11-2 to TRBJ2-6; possible D gene TRBD2, 6 bases. Germline V gene lookup returns CDR1 SGHAT and CDR2 FQNNGV. This CDR3 is 19 amino acids long. CDR3 DNA sequence: TGTGCCAGCAGCTCAGGGCGGGGCCGGAAGGCGGCTGGGGCCAACGGCCTGACTTTC. Amino acid sequence: CASSSGRGRKAAGANGLTF.

On this clone: Mismatch with germline at one junction end may stem from a read error. The chain joins TRBV7-9 to TRBJ1-3; the D gene is possibly TRBD1 (5 bases). This CDR3 is built from 18 residues. Germline-derived CDR1 and CDR2 are SEHNR and FQNEAQ (reference sequence). CDR3 in amino acids: CSSSALGSGGISGNTIYF. CDR3 DNA sequence: TGTTCCAGCAGCGCCCTGGGTTCGGGGGGAATTTCTGGAAACACCATATATTTT.